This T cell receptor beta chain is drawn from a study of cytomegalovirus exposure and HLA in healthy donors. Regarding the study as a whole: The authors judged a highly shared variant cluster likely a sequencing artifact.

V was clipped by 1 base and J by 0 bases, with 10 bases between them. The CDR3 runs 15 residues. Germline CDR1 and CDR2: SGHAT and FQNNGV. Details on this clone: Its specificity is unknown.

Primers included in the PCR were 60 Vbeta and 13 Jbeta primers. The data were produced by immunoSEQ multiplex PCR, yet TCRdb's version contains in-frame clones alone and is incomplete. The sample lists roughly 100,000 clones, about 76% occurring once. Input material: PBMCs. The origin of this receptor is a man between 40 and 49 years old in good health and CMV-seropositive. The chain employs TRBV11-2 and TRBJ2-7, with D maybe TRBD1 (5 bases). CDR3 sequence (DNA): TGTGCCAGCAGCTTAGGGACACTGAGCTCCTACGAGCAGTACTTC. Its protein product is CASSLGTLSSYEQYF.